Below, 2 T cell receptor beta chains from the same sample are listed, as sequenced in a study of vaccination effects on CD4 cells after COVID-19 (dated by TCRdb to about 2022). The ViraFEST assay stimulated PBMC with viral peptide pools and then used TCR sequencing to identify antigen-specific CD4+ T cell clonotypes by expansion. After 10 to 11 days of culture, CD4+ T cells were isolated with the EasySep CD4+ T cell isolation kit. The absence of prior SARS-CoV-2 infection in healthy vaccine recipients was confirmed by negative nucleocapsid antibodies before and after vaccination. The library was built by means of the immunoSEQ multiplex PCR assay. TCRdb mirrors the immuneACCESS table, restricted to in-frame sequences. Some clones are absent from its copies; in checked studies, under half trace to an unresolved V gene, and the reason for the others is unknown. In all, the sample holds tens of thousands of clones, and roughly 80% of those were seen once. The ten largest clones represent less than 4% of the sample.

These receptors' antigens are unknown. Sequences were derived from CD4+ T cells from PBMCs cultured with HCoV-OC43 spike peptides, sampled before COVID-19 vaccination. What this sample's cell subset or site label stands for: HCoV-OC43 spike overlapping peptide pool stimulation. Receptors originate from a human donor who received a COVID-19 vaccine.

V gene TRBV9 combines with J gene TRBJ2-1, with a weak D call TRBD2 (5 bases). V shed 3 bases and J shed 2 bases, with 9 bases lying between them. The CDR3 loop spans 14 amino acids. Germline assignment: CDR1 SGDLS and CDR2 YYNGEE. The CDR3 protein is CASSAGGTYNEQFF. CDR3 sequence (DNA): TGTGCCAGCAGCGCAGGAGGCACCTACAATGAGCAGTTCTTC.

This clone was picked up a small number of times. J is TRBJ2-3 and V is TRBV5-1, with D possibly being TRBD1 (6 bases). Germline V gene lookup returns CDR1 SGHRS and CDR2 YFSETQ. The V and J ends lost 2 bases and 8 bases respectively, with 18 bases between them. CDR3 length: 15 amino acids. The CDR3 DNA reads TGCGCCAGCAGCTTAGGGGGAGAGGCATTAGGTACGCAGTATTTT. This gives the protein CASSLGGEALGTQYF.